The following is a T cell receptor (beta chain) sequence with its context. This CDR3 is built from 15 residues. V was clipped by 6 bases and J by 1 base, with 12 bases between them. Germline loops: CDR1 LNHDA, CDR2 SQIVND (reference sequence). These data come from a study of blood T cell repertoires in COVID-19. Method: immunoSEQ multiplex PCR; TCRdb's copy keeps in-frame clones and lacks some. The sample includes about 20,000 clones, 75% to 95% of them seen just once. This clonotype was sampled from a man aged 65-85 years with active COVID-19. The rearrangement joins TRBV19 to TRBJ2-2; the D gene is possibly TRBD1 (5 bases). Sequenced material: peripheral blood. The CDR3 DNA sequence: TGTGCCAGTAGCCCGAATGACAGGAACACCGGGGAGCTGTTTTTT. This encodes CASSPNDRNTGELFF. Together with reference TRBV19 and TRBJ2-2, the CDR3 gives the full variable domain: DGGITQSPKYLFRKEGQNVTLSCEQNLNHDAMYWYRQDPGQGLRLIYYSQIVNDFQKGDIAEGYSVSREKKESFPLTVTSAQKNPTAFYLCASSPNDRNTGELFFGEGSRLTVL.